The 23 T cell receptor beta chains presented below share a single source sample, sequenced in a study of T cells in Graves' hyperthyroidism and ophthalmopathy. TCR beta CDR3 sequences were amplified from RNA transcripts. First-round RT-PCR targeting the TCR CDR3 was performed with the HTBI primer set. TCRdb re-derived calls from the multiplex PCR reads in MiXCR, one entry per CDR3 protein. The table records roughly 420,000 distinct CDR3 sequences, 15% to 18% of them present only once. The sequenced sample consisted of blood. The receptor set was obtained from a young woman with Graves' hyperthyroidism.

This rearrangement joins TRBV4-1 to TRBJ1-4; perhaps TRBD1 as D (5 bases). V was shortened by 8 bases and J by 2 bases, with 9 bases between the two germline ends. Germline V gene lookup returns CDR1 MGHRA and CDR2 YSYEKL. This CDR3 spans 13 amino acids. CDR3 sequence reads: CASRRGTNEKLFF. DNA for the CDR3: TGCGCCAGCCGACGGGGGACTAATGAAAAACTGTTTTTT.

This clonotype has a count of ten or more. The chain joins TRBV11-3 to TRBJ2-1; D gene ambiguous. CDR1 SGHNT and CDR2 YENEEA come from the germline V gene. V lost 9 bases and J lost 2, with 11 bases in between. The CDR3 runs to 13 residues. The CDR3 reads CASRTSPYNEQFF. CDR3 nucleotides: TGTGCCAGTAGGACCAGCCCCTACAATGAGCAGTTCTTC.

This clonotype has a handful of counts. This may stem from a read error, because a much larger clone lies one nucleotide away. This chain uses TRBV10-3 with TRBJ1-2, with D possibly being TRBD1 (6 bases). The CDR3 is 14 amino acids. The germline V and J ends were trimmed by 0 bases and 7 bases, with 12 bases remaining between them. The germline gives CDR1 ENHRY, CDR2 SYGVKD. The CDR3 region has the DNA TGTGCCATCAGTGAGTCGGGCAGGGGAGCTGGCTACACCTTC. Translation: CAISESGRGAGYTF.

On this clonotype itself: The junction departs from germline at one end; a sequencing error may be responsible. The chain recombines TRBV7-2 with TRBJ1-6, with unresolved D. Germline CDR1 SGHTA, CDR2 FQGNSA. CDR3 length equals 14 residues. The CDR3 loop reads CASSLGYENSPPHF. The CDR3, as DNA: TGTGCCAGCAGCTTGGGCTATGAAAATTCACCCCCCCACTTT.

This clonotype occurred many times. This rearrangement joins TRBV9 to TRBJ1-4, with D maybe TRBD1 (5 bases). The germline V and J ends were trimmed by 2 bases and 0 bases, with 8 bases remaining between them. CDR1 is SGDLS, CDR2 YYNGEE, per germline. The CDR3 loop spans 15 amino acids. CDR3 bases: TGTGCCAGCAGCGTTACAGGATCAACTAATGAAAAACTGTTTTTT. Translating it yields CASSVTGSTNEKLFF.

At least ten counts were recorded for this clonotype. The chain uses TRBV18 and TRBJ2-5; D remains unclear. V was shortened by 4 bases and J by 5 bases, with 14 bases between the two germline ends. The germline V gene encodes CDR1 KGHSH and CDR2 LQKENI. This CDR3 contains 14 residues. CDR3 sequence: CASSLSRLGETQYF. CDR3 nucleotides: TGTGCCAGCTCACTGTCCCGGCTCGGGGAGACCCAGTACTTC.

This clonotype came up many times. The chain couples TRBV7-6 to TRBJ2-1, with D unresolved. This CDR3 is built from 13 residues. Trimming shortened V by 2 bases and J by 9 bases, and 11 bases separated the two germline ends. Germline values: CDR1 SGHVS, CDR2 FNYEAQ. The CDR3 sequence is CASSLRASVEQFF. The CDR3 region has the DNA TGTGCCAGCAGCTTAAGGGCTAGTGTTGAGCAGTTCTTC.

Ten or more counts support this clonotype. The chain recombines TRBV5-1 with TRBJ2-3, with a weak D call TRBD1 (6 bases). Germline V gene lookup returns CDR1 SGHRS and CDR2 YFSETQ. This CDR3 spans 15 amino acids. V lost 4 bases and J lost 0, with 12 bases in between. The CDR3 region has the DNA TGCGCCAGCAGCAGAAAGACAGGTAGCACAGATACGCAGTATTTT. It yields the protein CASSRKTGSTDTQYF.

The V gene is TRBV5-4, the J gene TRBJ2-7; D is ambiguous. Trimming left V 4 bases short and J 7 bases short, with 15 bases between. CDR1 SGHNT and CDR2 YYREEE come from the germline V gene (reference sequence). CDR3 length equals 13 residues. In nucleotides, the CDR3 is TGTGCCAGCAGCCCGGGTCTTGGGCGGGAGCAGTACTTC. Translating gives CASSPGLGREQYF.

On this clonotype itself: A much larger clone lies a single base off, so this may be a read error. The limits of the CDR3 on the DNA are not certain, so only TCRdb's listed CDR3 is given. This chain links TRBV5-1 with TRBJ2-4; the D segment call TRBD2 is taken from the table without a DNA check. The V gene's germline CDR1 is SGHRS and CDR2 YFSETQ. Termini included, the CDR3 measures 18 amino acids. The CDR3 spells CASSAPPVGLGAKNIQCF.

This clonotype was counted ten times or more. A read error may be the cause here, since a much bigger clone is one base away. The chain combines TRBV5-1 with TRBJ2-3; tentatively, D is TRBD1 or TRBD2 (5 bases each). CDR1 and CDR2 from the germline V gene are SGHRS and YFSETQ. This CDR3 spans 15 amino acids. The germline V and J ends were trimmed by 0 bases and 1 base, with 9 bases remaining between them. CDR3 nucleotide sequence: TGCGCCAGCAGCTTGGGGGACGGGCGCACAGATACGCAGTATTTT. This translates into CASSLGDGRTDTQYF.

This clonotype was seen many times. The J gene is TRBJ1-6, the V gene TRBV3-1, with D perhaps TRBD1 (5 bases). CDR3 size: 14 residues. Germline V gene data show CDR1 as LGHDT and CDR2 as YNNKEL (reference sequence). Trimming removed 4 bases from V and 5 bases from J, with 9 bases in between. Here the CDR3 reads CASSREDNNSPLHF. The CDR3 DNA sequence: TGTGCCAGCAGCCGGGAGGACAATAATTCACCCCTCCACTTT.

This clonotype has a count of ten or more. The CDR3 loop reads CASSLSGGGPTDTQYF. In DNA form, the CDR3 reads TGTGCCAGCAGTCTGTCGGGCGGGGGACCCACAGATACGCAGTATTTT. The chain is built from TRBV27 and TRBJ2-3, with 7 bases aligning to TRBD2. The CDR3 covers 16 residues. V shed 5 bases, J shed 2 bases, and the junction held 10 bases outside the gene matches. In germline, CDR1 is MNHEY, CDR2 SMNVEV (reference sequence).

This clonotype was detected only a few times. The rearrangement links TRBV6-2 or TRBV6-3 to TRBJ1-4; 7 bases map to TRBD1. Germline CDR1 and CDR2: MNHEY and SVGEGT. The CDR3 totals 15 residues. Trimming cost V 3 bases and J 8 bases; bases outside gene matches: 9. CDR3 bases: TGTGCCAGCAGTTATTCCGGGACAGACTTCGAAAAACTGTTTTTT. Translating gives CASSYSGTDFEKLFF.

This clonotype appeared a few times. V is TRBV5-6 and J is TRBJ1-6; weak D call: TRBD1 (6 bases). This CDR3 comprises 17 residues. With 4 bases removed from V and 0 bases from J, the gap between germline ends came to 14 bases. Germline assignment: CDR1 SGHDT and CDR2 YYEEEE. The CDR3 bases are TGTGCCAGCAGCCCTGGACAGTCGGTCTCCTATAATTCACCCCTCCACTTT. Amino acid sequence: CASSPGQSVSYNSPLHF. The whole variable domain, filled in from reference TRBV5-6 and TRBJ1-6, reads DAGVTQSPTHLIKTRGQQVTLRCSPKSGHDTVSWYQQALGQGPQFIFQYYEEEERQRGNFPDRFSGHQFPNYSSELNVNALLLGDSALYLCASSPGQSVSYNSPLHFGNGTRLTVT.

This clonotype was observed at least ten times. This sequence joins TRBV3-1 and TRBJ1-3; no clear D. Germline V CDR1 and CDR2: LGHDT, YNNKEL (reference sequence). The CDR3 covers 16 residues. V lost 1 base and J 0 bases, leaving 10 bases between the germline ends. CDR3 sequence reads: CASSQVRAGSGNTIYF. The CDR3 DNA sequence: TGTGCCAGCAGCCAAGTTCGGGCGGGCTCTGGAAACACCATATATTTT.

This clonotype was observed many times. CDR3 protein: CASSLGGLETEAFF. The CDR3 DNA sequence: TGTGCCAGCAGTTTGGGAGGGCTAGAAACTGAAGCTTTCTTT. The chain carries TRBV12-3 or TRBV12-4 and TRBJ1-1; D not resolved. The CDR3 covers 14 residues. V lost 3 bases to trimming and J lost 5 bases, with 13 bases between them.

This clonotype was seen many times. V and J are TRBV2 and TRBJ2-1; possibly TRBD1 for D (6 bases). V was cut by 9 bases and J by 10 bases, with 13 bases left in between. CDR3 length: 11 residues. CDR1 is SNHLY, CDR2 FYNNEI, per germline. CDR3 loop: CASTGLIEQFF. The CDR3 DNA sequence: TGTGCCAGTACAGGGTTGATCGAGCAGTTCTTC.

This clonotype has more than one count but fewer than ten. The rearrangement links TRBV11-2 to TRBJ2-4; 13 positions match TRBD2. V was pared by 3 bases and J by 16 bases, with 9 bases of the junction left unmatched. Germline values: CDR1 SGHAT, CDR2 FQNNGV. CDR3 length: 14 amino acids. CDR3 in amino acids: CASSFGLAGEGCYF. The CDR3 nucleotides read TGTGCCAGCAGCTTTGGACTAGCGGGAGAAGGGTGCTACTTC.

This clonotype came up many times. The rearrangement joins TRBV2 to TRBJ1-2; D perhaps matches TRBD1 (5 bases). The CDR3 runs to 16 residues. Germline V gene sequence: CDR1 SNHLY, CDR2 FYNNEI. Between the trimmed V and J ends, which lost 0 bases and 3 bases, there was a span of 14 bases. CDR3: CASSEAPTTAYYGYTF. The CDR3 coding sequence is TGTGCCAGCAGTGAAGCGCCTACGACAGCTTACTATGGCTACACCTTC.

In this sample, this clonotype turned up many times. The chain combines TRBV28 with TRBJ1-5, with 10 bases lining up with TRBD1. V lost 6 bases and J lost 7; bases outside the gene matches: 9. CDR3 length: 15 amino acids. Germline V gene lookup returns CDR1 MDHEN and CDR2 SYDVKM. The CDR3 reads CASRGDRGVRQPQHF. CDR3 DNA sequence: TGTGCCAGCAGGGGGGACAGGGGAGTCAGGCAGCCCCAGCATTTT.

The rearrangement links TRBV9 to TRBJ2-5; 14 bases are a match to TRBD2. CDR3 size: 17 residues. The germline CDR1 and CDR2 sequences are SGDLS and YYNGEE. V dropped 0 bases and J dropped 5; count of bases not matched to a gene: 6. CDR3 amino acids: CASSVGGTSGSWETQYF. Here the CDR3 DNA reads TGTGCCAGCAGCGTAGGGGGGACTAGCGGGAGTTGGGAGACCCAGTACTTC.

This clonotype was counted many times. The chain carries TRBV7-9 and TRBJ2-2; 11 bases match TRBD2. CDR1 and CDR2 (germline): SEHNR, FQNEAQ (reference sequence). The ends lost 5 bases at V and 4 bases at J; junction bases unmatched: 6. The CDR3 totals 16 residues. This chain's CDR3 is CASSPLAGGGTGELFF. CDR3 in DNA: TGTGCCAGCAGCCCGCTAGCGGGGGGCGGCACCGGGGAGCTGTTTTTT.